This T cell receptor (beta chain) emerged from a study of tumor-infiltrating lymphocytes in primary liver carcinoma. With regard to this clonotype: No antigen is known for it.

Researchers generated TCR beta cDNA from approximately 0.55 ug of total RNA, relying on a constant-region primer. Employing slightly modified ARM-PCR, three nested multiplex PCR rounds were run, and these gave rise to the TCR beta libraries. TRBV1-TRBV30 forward primers and a C-beta reverse primer were used in the first two PCR rounds, which each ran for about 11 cycles. TCRdb used MiXCR to reprocess the multiplex PCR reads, holding one entry per CDR3 protein. This table has about 110,000 distinct CDR3 sequences, roughly 80% appearing once. The CDR3 is 15 amino acids. Germline V gives CDR1 SGHAT, CDR2 FQNNGV. V shed 0 bases and J shed 7 bases, with 13 bases lying between them. The study, taken as a whole, reports: It was observed that only about 7.5-25% of the top clones appeared in every one of the five tumor regions.

Investigators took RNA and DNA out together from 20-30 mg of unsorted bulk tissue. The genes are TRBV11-2 and TRBJ2-1; weak D call: TRBD2 (6 bases). The TCR sequence derives from a man in his forties or fifties with primary liver carcinoma and hepatitis B virus infection. The specimen sequenced was liver tumor tissue from sampling region 3. The subset: tumor region T3, left-lateral pole. The CDR3 region has the DNA TGTGCCAGCAGCTTAGAGTCCGGTGGGGGGAATGAGCAGTTCTTC. It is translated as CASSLESGGGNEQFF.